This TCR beta chain stems from a study of cytomegalovirus exposure and HLA in healthy donors. It was healthy bone marrow donors who served as donors. Whereas donors were nominally healthy upon sampling, unrecorded immune exposures were probable. Overall study results and limits: Owing to their indistinguishability, certain V segments, notably TRBV6-2 and TRBV6-3, were excluded. There were several of the most significant clusters that appeared linked to common viral pathogens in a later analysis.

Trimming removed 5 bases from V and 7 bases from J, with 14 bases in between. The CDR3 sequence is 14 residues long. The V gene's germline CDR1 is SGHTA and CDR2 FQGNSA. 60 Vbeta and 13 Jbeta primers were used in PCR. Sequencing used immunoSEQ multiplex PCR; TCRdb keeps in-frame clones, though not all of them. The sample has 150,000 or so clones, 60% to 75% seen once. This clone was recorded only once. What it binds is not known. The receptor was isolated from a man aged 25 to 45 in good health and CMV-seronegative. The chain combines TRBV7-2 with TRBJ1-4, with D possibly TRBD1 on 5 matching bases. What was sequenced was PBMCs. The CDR3 spells CASSPSGRGEKLFF. For the CDR3, the DNA is TGTGCCAGCAGCCCCTCAGGGCGGGGTGAAAAACTGTTTTTT.